What follows is one T cell receptor (beta chain) and its context. Some clones are missing from TCRdb's copy, which holds only in-frame ones; the method was immunoSEQ multiplex PCR. Of about 170,000 clones listed, approximately 80% are singletons. This record comes from a study of blood T cell repertoires in COVID-19. This CDR3 spans 15 amino acids. Germline V CDR1 and CDR2: SEHNR, FQNEAQ (reference sequence). V gave up 6 bases and J gave up 0 bases; unmatched junction bases: 6. Specimen: PBMCs or T cells enriched from blood (not recorded which). The receptor was isolated from a man between 50 and 59 years old who had recovered from COVID-19. This rearrangement joins TRBV7-9 to TRBJ1-2; 8 nucleotides match TRBD1. As DNA, the CDR3 is TGTGCCAGCAGTATTAAGGACAGGGCTAACTATGGCTACACCTTC. This sequence encodes CASSIKDRANYGYTF.